This T cell receptor (beta chain) was found in a study of naive and memory T cell subsets. After CD4 positive bead selection, the CD4-negative fraction gave CD8 T cells. Both TRBC1 and TRBC2 were covered by a beta constant-region primer of two equimolar oligonucleotides. In TCRdb, the UMI-ligation and nested PCR reads were re-called with MiXCR into one record per CDR3 protein. The sample gives about 85,000 distinct CDR3 sequences, under 15% of which show up once; 0.7% to 0.95% is in the top ten. Regarding the study as a whole: Diversity fell and Gini index rose from naive through CM, EM, EMRA. Over 90% of naive TCR sequences appeared only once, unlike memory subsets.

There are many counts of this clonotype. Its target is unknown. The sequence was collected from a human donor in good health. The specimen sequenced was central memory CD4+ T cells from blood.

CDR3 bases: TGCAGCGTTGTTGGGACTAGCGGGAGTTTAGATACGCAGTATTTT. It codes for CSVVGTSGSLDTQYF. V and J are TRBV29-1 and TRBJ2-3; 14 bases match TRBD2. The J segment lost 5 bases and the V segment lost 4 bases, leaving 5 bases of the junction unmatched. The CDR3 length is 15 residues. Germline CDR1 and CDR2: SQVTM and ANQGSEA.